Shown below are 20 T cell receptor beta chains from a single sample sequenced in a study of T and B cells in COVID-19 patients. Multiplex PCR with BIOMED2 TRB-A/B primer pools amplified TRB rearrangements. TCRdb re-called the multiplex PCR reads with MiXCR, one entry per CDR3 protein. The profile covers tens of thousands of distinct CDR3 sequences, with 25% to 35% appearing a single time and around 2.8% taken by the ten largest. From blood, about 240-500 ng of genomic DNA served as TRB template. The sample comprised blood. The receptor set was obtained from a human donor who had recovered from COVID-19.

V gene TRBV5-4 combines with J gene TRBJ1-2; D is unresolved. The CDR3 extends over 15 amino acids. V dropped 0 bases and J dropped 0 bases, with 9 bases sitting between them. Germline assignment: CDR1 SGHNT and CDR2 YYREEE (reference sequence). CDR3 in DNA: TGTGCCAGCAGCTTGGGGACGCCTCCTAACTATGGCTACACCTTC. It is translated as CASSLGTPPNYGYTF.

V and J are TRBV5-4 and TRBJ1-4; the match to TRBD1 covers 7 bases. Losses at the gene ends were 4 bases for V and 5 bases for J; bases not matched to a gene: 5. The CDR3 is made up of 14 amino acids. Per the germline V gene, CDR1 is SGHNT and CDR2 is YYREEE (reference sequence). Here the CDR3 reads CASSPGQQNEKLFF. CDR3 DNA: TGTGCCAGCAGCCCGGGACAGCAGAATGAAAAACTGTTTTTT.

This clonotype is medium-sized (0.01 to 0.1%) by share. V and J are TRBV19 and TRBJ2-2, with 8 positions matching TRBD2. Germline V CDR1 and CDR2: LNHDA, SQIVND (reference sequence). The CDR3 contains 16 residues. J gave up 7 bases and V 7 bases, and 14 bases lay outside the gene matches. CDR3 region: CASTASVSGEGGELFF. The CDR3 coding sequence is TGTGCCAGTACCGCTTCGGTTAGCGGGGAGGGCGGGGAGCTGTTTTTT.

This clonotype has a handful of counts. The CDR3 spells CAWSSPGAGGTDTQYF. Written as DNA, the CDR3 is TGTGCCTGGAGTAGCCCGGGAGCGGGAGGAACAGATACGCAGTATTTT. This chain connects TRBV30 to TRBJ2-3, with 9 positions matching TRBD2. Looked up from germline, CDR1 is GTSNPN and CDR2 is SVGIG (reference sequence). V dropped 2 bases and J dropped 3; count of bases not matched to a gene: 9. The CDR3 is 16 residues long.

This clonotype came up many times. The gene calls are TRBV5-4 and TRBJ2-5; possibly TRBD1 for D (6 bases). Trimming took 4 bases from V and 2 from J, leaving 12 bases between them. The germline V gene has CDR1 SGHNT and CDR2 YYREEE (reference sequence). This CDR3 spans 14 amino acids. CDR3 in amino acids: CASSPGERQETQYF. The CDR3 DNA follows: TGTGCCAGCAGCCCAGGGGAGCGGCAAGAGACCCAGTACTTC. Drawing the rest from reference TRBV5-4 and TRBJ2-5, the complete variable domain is ETGVTQSPTHLIKTRGQQVTLRCSSQSGHNTVSWYQQALGQGPQFIFQYYREEENGRGNFPPRFSGLQFPNYSSELNVNALELDDSALYLCASSPGERQETQYFGPGTRLLVL.

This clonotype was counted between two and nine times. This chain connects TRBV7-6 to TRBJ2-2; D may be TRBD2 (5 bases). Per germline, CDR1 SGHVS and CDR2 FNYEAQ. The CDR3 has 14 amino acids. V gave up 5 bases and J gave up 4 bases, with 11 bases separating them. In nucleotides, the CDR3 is TGTGCCAGCAGCCAGCTTCGGGGCACCGGGGAGCTGTTTTTT. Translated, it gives CASSQLRGTGELFF.

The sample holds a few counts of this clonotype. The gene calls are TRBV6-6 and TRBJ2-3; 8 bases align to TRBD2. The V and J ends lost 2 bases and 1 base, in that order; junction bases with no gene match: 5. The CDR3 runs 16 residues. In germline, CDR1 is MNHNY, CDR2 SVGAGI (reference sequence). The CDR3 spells CASSYIYSGGTDTQYF. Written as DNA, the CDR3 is TGTGCCAGCAGTTACATTTATAGCGGGGGCACAGATACGCAGTATTTT.

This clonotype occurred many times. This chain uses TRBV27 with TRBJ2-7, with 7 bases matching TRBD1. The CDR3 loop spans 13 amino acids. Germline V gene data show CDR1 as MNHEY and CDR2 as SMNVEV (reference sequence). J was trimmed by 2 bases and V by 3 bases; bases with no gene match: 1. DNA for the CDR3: TGTGCCAGCAGTTTGGGACAGACCTACGAGCAGTACTTC. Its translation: CASSLGQTYEQYF.

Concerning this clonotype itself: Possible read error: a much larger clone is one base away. The CDR3 is CASIGRDVNTKAFF. CDR3 sequence (DNA): TGTGCCAGCATCGGGAGGGACGTGAACACTAAAGCTTTCTTT. The chain combines TRBV19 with TRBJ1-1; D may be TRBD1 (5 bases). The CDR3 has 14 amino acids. Germline values: CDR1 LNHDA, CDR2 SQIVND (reference sequence).

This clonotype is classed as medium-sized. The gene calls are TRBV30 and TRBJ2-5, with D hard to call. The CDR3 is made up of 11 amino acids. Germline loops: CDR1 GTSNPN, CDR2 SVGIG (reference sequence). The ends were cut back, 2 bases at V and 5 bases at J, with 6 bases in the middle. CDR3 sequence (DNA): TGTGCCTGGAGTCCCAGCGAGACCCAGTACTTC. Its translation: CAWSPSETQYF. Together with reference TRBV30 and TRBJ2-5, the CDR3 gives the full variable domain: SQTIHQWPATLVQPVGSPLSLECTVEGTSNPNLYWYRQAAGRGLQLLFYSVGIGQISSEVPQNLSASRPQDRQFILSSKKLLLSDSGFYLCAWSPSETQYFGPGTRLLVL.

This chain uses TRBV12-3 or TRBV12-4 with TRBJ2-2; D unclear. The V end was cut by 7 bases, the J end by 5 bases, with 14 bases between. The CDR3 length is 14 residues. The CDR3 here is CASNLREFTGELFF. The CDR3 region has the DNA TGTGCCAGCAACCTTAGAGAATTTACCGGGGAGCTGTTTTTT.

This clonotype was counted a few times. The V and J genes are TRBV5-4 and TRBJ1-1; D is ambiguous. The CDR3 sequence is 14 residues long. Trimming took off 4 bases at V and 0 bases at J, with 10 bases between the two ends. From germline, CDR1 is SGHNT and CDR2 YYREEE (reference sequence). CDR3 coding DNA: TGTGCCAGCAGCGCCGGACCGCTGAACACTGAAGCTTTCTTT. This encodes CASSAGPLNTEAFF.

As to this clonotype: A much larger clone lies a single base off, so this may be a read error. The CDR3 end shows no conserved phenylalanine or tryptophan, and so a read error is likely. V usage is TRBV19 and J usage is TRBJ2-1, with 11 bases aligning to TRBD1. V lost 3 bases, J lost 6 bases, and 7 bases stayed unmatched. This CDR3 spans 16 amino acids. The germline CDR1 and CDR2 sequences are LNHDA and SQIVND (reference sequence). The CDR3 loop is CASSIDPGTGGNEQFI. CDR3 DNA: TGTGCCAGTAGTATCGACCCCGGGACAGGGGGCAATGAGCAGTTCATC.

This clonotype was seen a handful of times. The DNA of the CDR3 is TGTGCCAGCAGCTTGTCGGGACAGGGGAACCACGAGCAGTACTTC. Residues: CASSLSGQGNHEQYF. The rearrangement uses TRBV5-5 and TRBJ2-7; 10 bases align to TRBD1. Germline loops: CDR1 SGHKS, CDR2 YYEKEE (reference sequence). Losses at the gene ends were 1 base for V and 5 bases for J; bases not matched to a gene: 6. The CDR3 spans 15 residues. Filled out from reference TRBV5-5 and TRBJ2-7, the complete variable domain reads DAGVTQSPTHLIKTRGQQVTLRCSPISGHKSVSWYQQVLGQGPQFIFQYYEKEERGRGNFPDRFSARQFPNYSSELNVNALLLGDSALYLCASSLSGQGNHEQYFGPGTRLTVT.

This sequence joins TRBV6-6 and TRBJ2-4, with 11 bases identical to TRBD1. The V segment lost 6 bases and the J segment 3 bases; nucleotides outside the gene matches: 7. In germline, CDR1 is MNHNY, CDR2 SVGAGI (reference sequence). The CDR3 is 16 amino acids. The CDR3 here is CASRPRTGGVKNIQYF. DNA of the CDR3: TGTGCCAGCAGACCCAGGACAGGGGGCGTCAAAAACATTCAGTACTTC.

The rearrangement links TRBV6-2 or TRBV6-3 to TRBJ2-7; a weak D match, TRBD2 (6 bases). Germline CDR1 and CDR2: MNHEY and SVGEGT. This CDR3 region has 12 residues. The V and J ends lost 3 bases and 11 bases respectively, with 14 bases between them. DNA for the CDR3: TGTGCCAGCAGTTATAGCTTACGGGAGAAGTACTTC. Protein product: CASSYSLREKYF.

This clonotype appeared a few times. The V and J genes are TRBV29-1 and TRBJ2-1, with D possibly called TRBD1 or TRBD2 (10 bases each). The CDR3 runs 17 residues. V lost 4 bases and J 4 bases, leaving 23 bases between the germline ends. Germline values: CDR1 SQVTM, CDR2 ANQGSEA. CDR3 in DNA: TGCAGCGTTGGGGGGACAGGGGAGCGGGGGGGATACAATGAGCAGTTCTTC. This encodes CSVGGTGERGGYNEQFF.

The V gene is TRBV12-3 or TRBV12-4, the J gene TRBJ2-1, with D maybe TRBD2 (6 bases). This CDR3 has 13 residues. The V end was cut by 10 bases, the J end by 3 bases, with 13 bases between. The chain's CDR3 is CATRGGNYNEQFF. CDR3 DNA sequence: TGTGCCACCCGGGGCGGGAACTACAATGAGCAGTTCTTC.

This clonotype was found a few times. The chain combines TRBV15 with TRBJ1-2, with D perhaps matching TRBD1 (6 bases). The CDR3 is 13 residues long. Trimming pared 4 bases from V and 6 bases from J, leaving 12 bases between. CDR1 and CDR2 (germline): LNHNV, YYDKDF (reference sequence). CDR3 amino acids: CATSIQQGNGYTF. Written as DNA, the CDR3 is TGTGCCACCAGCATCCAACAGGGAAATGGCTACACCTTC.

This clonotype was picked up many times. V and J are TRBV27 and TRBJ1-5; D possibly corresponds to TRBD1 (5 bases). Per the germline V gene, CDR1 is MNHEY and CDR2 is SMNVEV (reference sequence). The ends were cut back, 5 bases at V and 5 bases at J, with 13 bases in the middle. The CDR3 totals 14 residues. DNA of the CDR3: TGTGCCAGCAGTACATGGGGGGAGGATCAGCCCCAGCATTTT. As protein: CASSTWGEDQPQHF.